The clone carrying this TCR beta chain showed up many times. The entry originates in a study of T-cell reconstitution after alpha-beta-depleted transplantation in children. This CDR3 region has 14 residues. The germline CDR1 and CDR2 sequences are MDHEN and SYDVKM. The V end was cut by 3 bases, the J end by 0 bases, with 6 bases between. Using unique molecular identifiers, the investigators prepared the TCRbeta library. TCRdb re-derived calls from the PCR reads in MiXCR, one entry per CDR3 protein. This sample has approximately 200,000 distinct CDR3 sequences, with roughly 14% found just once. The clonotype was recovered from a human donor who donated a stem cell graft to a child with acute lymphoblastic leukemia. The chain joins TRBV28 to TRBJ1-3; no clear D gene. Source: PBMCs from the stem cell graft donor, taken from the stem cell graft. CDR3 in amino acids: CASSFGGSGNTIYF. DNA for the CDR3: TGTGCCAGCAGTTTCGGAGGCTCTGGAAACACCATATATTTT.